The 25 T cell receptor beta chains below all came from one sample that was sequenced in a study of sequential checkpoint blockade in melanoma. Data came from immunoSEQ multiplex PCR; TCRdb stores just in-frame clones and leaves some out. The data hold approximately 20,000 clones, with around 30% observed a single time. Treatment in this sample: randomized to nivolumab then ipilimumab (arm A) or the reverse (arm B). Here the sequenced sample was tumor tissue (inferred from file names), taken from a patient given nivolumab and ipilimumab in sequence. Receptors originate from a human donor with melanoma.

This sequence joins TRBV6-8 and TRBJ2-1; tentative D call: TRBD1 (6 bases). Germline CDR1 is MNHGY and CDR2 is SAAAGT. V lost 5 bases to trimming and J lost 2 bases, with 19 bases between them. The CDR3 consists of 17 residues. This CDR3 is CASSGEPGHWTYNEQFF. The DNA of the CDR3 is TGTGCCAGCAGTGGAGAACCGGGACACTGGACCTACAATGAGCAGTTCTTC.

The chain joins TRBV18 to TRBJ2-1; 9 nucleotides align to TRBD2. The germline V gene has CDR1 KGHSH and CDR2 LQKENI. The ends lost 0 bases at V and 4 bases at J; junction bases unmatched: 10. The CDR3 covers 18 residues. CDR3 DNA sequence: TGTGCCAGCTCACCACCGGGCGGGAGGGCCCTCGTTTACAATGAGCAGTTCTTC. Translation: CASSPPGGRALVYNEQFF. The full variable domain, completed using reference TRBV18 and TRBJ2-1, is NAGVMQNPRHLVRRRGQEARLRCSPMKGHSHVYWYRQLPEEGLKFMVYLQKENIIDESGMPKERFSAEFPKEGPSILRIQQVVRGDSAAYFCASSPPGGRALVYNEQFFGPGTRLTVL.

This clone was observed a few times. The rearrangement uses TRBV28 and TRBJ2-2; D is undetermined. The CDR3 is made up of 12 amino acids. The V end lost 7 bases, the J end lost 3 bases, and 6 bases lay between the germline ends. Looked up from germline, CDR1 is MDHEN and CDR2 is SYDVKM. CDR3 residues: CASTKYTGELFF. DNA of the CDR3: TGTGCCAGCACCAAATACACCGGGGAGCTGTTTTTT. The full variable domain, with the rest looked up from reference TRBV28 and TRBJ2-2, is DVKVTQSSRYLVKRTGEKVFLECVQDMDHENMFWYRQDPGLGLRLIYFSYDVKMKEKGDIPEGYSVSREKKERFSLILESASTNQTSMYLCASTKYTGELFFGEGSRLTVL.

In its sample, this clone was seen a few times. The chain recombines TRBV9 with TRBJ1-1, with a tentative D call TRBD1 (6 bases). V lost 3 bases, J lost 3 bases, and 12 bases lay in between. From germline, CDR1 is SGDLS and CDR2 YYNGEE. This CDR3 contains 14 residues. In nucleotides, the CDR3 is TGTGCCAGCAGCGGAAAAGGGGGGTACACTGAAGCTTTCTTT. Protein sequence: CASSGKGGYTEAFF.

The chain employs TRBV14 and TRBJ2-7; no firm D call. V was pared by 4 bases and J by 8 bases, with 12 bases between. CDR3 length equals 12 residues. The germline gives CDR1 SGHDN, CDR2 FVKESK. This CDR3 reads CASSLNRVQQYF. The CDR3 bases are TGTGCCAGCAGCCTAAATCGGGTCCAGCAGTACTTC.

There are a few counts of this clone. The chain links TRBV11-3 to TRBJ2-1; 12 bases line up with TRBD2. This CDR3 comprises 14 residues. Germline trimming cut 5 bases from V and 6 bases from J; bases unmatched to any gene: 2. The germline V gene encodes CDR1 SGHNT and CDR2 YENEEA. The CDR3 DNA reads TGTGCCAGCAGCACGGGACTAGCGGGCAATGAGCAGTTCTTC. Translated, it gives CASSTGLAGNEQFF.

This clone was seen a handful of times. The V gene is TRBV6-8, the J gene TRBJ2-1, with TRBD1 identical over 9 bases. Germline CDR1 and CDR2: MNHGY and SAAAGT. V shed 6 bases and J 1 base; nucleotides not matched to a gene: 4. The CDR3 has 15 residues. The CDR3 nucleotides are TGTGCCAGCAGCCCTGGGACAGGGTCCTACAATGAGCAGTTCTTC. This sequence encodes CASSPGTGSYNEQFF.

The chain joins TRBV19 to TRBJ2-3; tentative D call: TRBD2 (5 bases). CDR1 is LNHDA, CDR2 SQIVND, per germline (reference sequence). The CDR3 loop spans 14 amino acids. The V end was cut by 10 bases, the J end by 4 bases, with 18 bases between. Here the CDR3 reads CATRRTGSADTQYF. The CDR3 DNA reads TGTGCCACCCGGCGTACGGGATCCGCAGATACGCAGTATTTT.

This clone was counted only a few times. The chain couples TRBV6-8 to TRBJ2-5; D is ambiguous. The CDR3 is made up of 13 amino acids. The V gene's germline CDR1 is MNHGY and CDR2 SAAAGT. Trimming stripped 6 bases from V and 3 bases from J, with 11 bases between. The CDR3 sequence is CASSDTEKETQYF. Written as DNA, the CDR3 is TGTGCCAGCAGCGACACCGAGAAAGAGACCCAGTACTTC.

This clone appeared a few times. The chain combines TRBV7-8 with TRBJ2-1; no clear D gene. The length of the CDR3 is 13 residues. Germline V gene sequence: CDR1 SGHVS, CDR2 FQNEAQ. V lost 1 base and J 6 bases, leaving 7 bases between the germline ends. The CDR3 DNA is TGTGCCAGCAGCTTAGGTTGGGGCAATGAGCAGTTCTTC. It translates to CASSLGWGNEQFF.

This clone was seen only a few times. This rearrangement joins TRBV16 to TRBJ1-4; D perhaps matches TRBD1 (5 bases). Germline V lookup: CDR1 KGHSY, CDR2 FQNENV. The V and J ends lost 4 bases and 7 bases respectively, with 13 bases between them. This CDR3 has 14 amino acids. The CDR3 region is CASSPAGRAEKLFF. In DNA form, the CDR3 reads TGTGCCAGCAGCCCAGCAGGGAGGGCTGAAAAACTGTTTTTT.

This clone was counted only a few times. Here the CDR3 reads CASSLTGMNTEAFF. The CDR3 DNA sequence: TGCGCCAGCAGCCTGACAGGGATGAACACTGAAGCTTTCTTT. V and J are TRBV1 and TRBJ1-1; the table's TRBD1 call for D was not verified on the DNA. TRBV1 has pseudogene status. The CDR3 has 14 residues.

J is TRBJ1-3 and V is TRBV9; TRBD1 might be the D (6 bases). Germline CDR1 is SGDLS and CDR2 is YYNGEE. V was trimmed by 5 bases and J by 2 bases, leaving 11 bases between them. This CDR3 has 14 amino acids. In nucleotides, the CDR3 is TGTGCCAGCAGTGGAGGGGGAGCTGGAAACACCATATATTTT. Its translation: CASSGGGAGNTIYF.

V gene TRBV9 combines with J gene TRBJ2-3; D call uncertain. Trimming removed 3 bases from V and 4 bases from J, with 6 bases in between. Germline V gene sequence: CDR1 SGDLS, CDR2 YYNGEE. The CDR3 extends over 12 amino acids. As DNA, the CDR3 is TGTGCCAGCAGCGGAGGCGCAGATACGCAGTATTTT. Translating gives CASSGGADTQYF.

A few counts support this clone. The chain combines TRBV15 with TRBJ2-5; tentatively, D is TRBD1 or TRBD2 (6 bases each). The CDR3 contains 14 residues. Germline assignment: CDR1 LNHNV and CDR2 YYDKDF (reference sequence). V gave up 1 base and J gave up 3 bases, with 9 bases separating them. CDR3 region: CATSRVRGEETQYF. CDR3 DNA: TGTGCCACCAGCAGAGTTAGGGGGGAAGAGACCCAGTACTTC.

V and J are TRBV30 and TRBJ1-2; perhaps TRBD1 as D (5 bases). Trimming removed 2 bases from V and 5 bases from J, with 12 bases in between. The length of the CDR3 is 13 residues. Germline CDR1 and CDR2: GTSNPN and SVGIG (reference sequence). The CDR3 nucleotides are TGTGCCTGGAGTCGGGACGAAAATTATGGCTACACCTTC. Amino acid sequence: CAWSRDENYGYTF.

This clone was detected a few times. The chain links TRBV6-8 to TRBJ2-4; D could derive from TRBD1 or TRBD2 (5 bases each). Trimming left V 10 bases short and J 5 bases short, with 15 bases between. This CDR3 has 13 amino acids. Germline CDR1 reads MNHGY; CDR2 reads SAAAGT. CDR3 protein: CATTGDEENIQYF. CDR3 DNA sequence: TGTGCCACCACTGGGGACGAAGAAAACATTCAGTACTTC.

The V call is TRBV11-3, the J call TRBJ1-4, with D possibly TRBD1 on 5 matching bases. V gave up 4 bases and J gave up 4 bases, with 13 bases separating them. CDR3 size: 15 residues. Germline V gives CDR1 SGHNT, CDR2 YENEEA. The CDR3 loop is CASSSPGGVNEKLFF. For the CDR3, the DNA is TGTGCCAGCAGCTCCCCCGGGGGGGTTAATGAAAAACTGTTTTTT. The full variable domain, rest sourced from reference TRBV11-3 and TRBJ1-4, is EAGVVQSPRYKIIEKKQPVAFWCNPISGHNTLYWYLQNLGQGPELLIRYENEEAVDDSQLPKDRFSAERLKGVDSTLKIQPAELGDSAVYLCASSSPGGVNEKLFFGSGTQLSVL.

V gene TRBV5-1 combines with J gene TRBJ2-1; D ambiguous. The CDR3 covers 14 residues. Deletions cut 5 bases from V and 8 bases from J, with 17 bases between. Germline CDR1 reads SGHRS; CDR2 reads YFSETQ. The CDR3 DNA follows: TGCGCCAGCAGTGGCCGGTTCAGTATGGATGAGCAGTTCTTC. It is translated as CASSGRFSMDEQFF. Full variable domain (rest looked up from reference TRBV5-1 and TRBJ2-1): KAGVTQTPRYLIKTRGQQVTLSCSPISGHRSVSWYQQTPGQGLQFLFEYFSETQRNKGNFPGRFSGRQFSNSRSEMNVSTLELGDSALYLCASSGRFSMDEQFFGPGTRLTVL.

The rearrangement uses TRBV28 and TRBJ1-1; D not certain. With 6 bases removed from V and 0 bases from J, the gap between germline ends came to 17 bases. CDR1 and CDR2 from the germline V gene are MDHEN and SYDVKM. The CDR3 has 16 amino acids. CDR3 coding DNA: TGTGCCAGCAGGACTGACCAAGACTACCTGAACACTGAAGCTTTCTTT. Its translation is CASRTDQDYLNTEAFF.

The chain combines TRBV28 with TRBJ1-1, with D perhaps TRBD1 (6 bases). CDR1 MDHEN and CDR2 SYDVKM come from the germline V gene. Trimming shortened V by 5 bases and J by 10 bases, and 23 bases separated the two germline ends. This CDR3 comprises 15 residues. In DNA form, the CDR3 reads TGTGCCAGCAGTGACCCGTTAGGGGGGTCGACGGTAGCTTTCTTT. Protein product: CASSDPLGGSTVAFF.

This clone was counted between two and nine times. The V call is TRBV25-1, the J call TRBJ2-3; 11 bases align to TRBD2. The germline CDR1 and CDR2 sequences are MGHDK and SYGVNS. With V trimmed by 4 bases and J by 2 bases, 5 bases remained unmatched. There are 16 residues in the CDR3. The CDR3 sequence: CASSALAGGLTDTQYF. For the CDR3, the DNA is TGTGCCAGCAGTGCTCTAGCGGGGGGACTCACAGATACGCAGTATTTT.

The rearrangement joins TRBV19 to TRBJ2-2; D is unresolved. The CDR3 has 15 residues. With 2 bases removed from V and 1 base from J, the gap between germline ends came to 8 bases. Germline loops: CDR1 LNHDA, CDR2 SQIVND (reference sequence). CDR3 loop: CASSIRPGNTGELFF. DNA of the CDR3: TGTGCCAGTAGTATAAGGCCAGGGAACACCGGGGAGCTGTTTTTT.

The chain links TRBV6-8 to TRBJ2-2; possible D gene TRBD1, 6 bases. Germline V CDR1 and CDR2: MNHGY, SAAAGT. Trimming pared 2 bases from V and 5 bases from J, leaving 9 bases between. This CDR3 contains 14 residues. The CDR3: CASSYTGSTGELFF. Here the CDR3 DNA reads TGTGCCAGCAGTTACACAGGGTCGACCGGGGAGCTGTTTTTT.

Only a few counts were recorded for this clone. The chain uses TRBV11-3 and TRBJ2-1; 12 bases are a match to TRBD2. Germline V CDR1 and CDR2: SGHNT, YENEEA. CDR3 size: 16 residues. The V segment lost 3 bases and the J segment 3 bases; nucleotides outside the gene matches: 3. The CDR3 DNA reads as TGTGCCAGCAGCTTGGAGACTAGCGGGGGCTACAATGAGCAGTTCTTC. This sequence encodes CASSLETSGGYNEQFF. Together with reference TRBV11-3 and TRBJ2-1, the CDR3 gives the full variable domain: EAGVVQSPRYKIIEKKQPVAFWCNPISGHNTLYWYLQNLGQGPELLIRYENEEAVDDSQLPKDRFSAERLKGVDSTLKIQPAELGDSAVYLCASSLETSGGYNEQFFGPGTRLTVL.